Below are 17 T cell receptor beta chains sequenced from a single sample in a study of beta chain features in type 1 diabetes. Expressed TCRB transcripts got sequenced, as all isolated RNA was reverse transcribed. The assay was immunoSEQ multiplex PCR, and TCRdb's table has in-frame clones only and misses some. Of under 950,000 clones in the sample, roughly a sixth were seen once. What was sequenced was naive CD4+ T cells from blood. The source of these receptors is a woman younger than 35 in good health.

The genes are TRBV7-2 and TRBJ2-7, with a tentative D call TRBD1 (6 bases). In germline, CDR1 is SGHTA, CDR2 FQGNSA. CDR3 size: 14 residues. V gave up 5 bases and J gave up 2 bases, with 13 bases separating them. CDR3 loop: CASSRPDRAYEQYF. In nucleotides, the CDR3 is TGTGCCAGCAGCCGCCCGGACAGAGCCTACGAGCAGTACTTC.

There are a few counts of this clone. This sequence joins TRBV7-2 and TRBJ2-1; 7 nucleotides line up with TRBD2. CDR1 is SGHTA, CDR2 FQGNSA, per germline. The CDR3 is made up of 15 amino acids. The V segment lost 7 bases and the J segment 7 bases; nucleotides outside the gene matches: 13. For the CDR3, the DNA is TGTGCCAGCACTCCGGGAGCGGGGTCCTGGAATGAGCAGTTCTTC. It is translated as CASTPGAGSWNEQFF.

J is TRBJ1-4 and V is TRBV27; D gene ambiguous. This CDR3 has 17 amino acids. The ends were cut back, 1 base at V and 8 bases at J, with 20 bases in the middle. Germline CDR1 reads MNHEY; CDR2 reads SMNVEV (reference sequence). The DNA for the CDR3 is TGTGCCAGCAGTTTATGGCCTCCCCGGGCCTTGGGGGAAAAACTGTTTTTT. Its translation: CASSLWPPRALGEKLFF.

This clone was seen a handful of times. The chain links TRBV28 to TRBJ2-7, with D unresolved. CDR3 size: 16 residues. Trimming removed 3 bases at V and 1 base at J, with 16 bases between. Germline assignment: CDR1 MDHEN and CDR2 SYDVKM. The CDR3 sequence: CASSFVRAGESYEQYF. CDR3 sequence (DNA): TGTGCCAGCAGTTTTGTAAGGGCTGGGGAATCCTACGAGCAGTACTTC.

This clone was found a few times. The chain employs TRBV19 and TRBJ1-4, with D perhaps TRBD1 (5 bases). This CDR3 has 13 amino acids. From germline, CDR1 is LNHDA and CDR2 SQIVND (reference sequence). V lost 6 bases to trimming and J lost 7 bases, with 12 bases between them. The CDR3 protein is CASRLPGTEKLFF. In nucleotides, the CDR3 is TGTGCCAGTAGGCTCCCTGGGACTGAAAAACTGTTTTTT.

The chain has TRBV27 and TRBJ1-4; the D gene is possibly TRBD1 (5 bases). This CDR3 contains 14 residues. The germline V gene encodes CDR1 MNHEY and CDR2 SMNVEV (reference sequence). Trimming shortened V by 8 bases and J by 2 bases, and 12 bases separated the two germline ends. The CDR3 coding sequence is TGTGCCAGCTCCCAGGGAGCTACTAATGAAAAACTGTTTTTT. Translation: CASSQGATNEKLFF.

This clone was observed a few times. The CDR3, as DNA: TGTGCCAGCAGTTCCTCCAGCCCAGGGGTCTACGAGCAGTACTTC. Translating it yields CASSSSSPGVYEQYF. The gene calls are TRBV28 and TRBJ2-7; TRBD1 might be the D (6 bases). Looked up from germline, CDR1 is MDHEN and CDR2 is SYDVKM. The length of the CDR3 is 15 residues. The V end lost 4 bases, the J end lost 3 bases, and 16 bases lay between the germline ends.

About this clone: The junction departs from the called germline gene at one end, perhaps through a read error. The chain employs TRBV28 and TRBJ2-6, with TRBD1 matching 10 bases. The germline V gene encodes CDR1 MDHEN and CDR2 SYDVKM. The CDR3 length is 15 residues. CDR3 in DNA: TGTGCCAGCAGTCTGCATGGGACAGGGGCGAACGTCCTGACTTTC. Translated, it gives CASSLHGTGANVLTF. Looking up the rest from reference TRBV28 and TRBJ2-6 gives the full variable domain: DVKVTQSSRYLVKRTGEKVFLECVQDMDHENMFWYRQDPGLGLRLIYFSYDVKMKEKGDIPEGYSVSREKKERFSLILESASTNQTSMYLCASSLHGTGANVLTFGAGSRLTVL.

This clone was recorded at least ten times. The rearrangement links TRBV21-1 to TRBJ2-7; TRBD1 is taken as the D call from the table, unchecked against the DNA. TRBV21-1 is a listed pseudogene. There are 10 residues in the CDR3. The CDR3 here is CASPTYEQYF. The CDR3 DNA reads TGTGCCAGCCCCACCTACGAGCAGTACTTC.

The chain links TRBV6-5 to TRBJ2-1; no firm D call. Trimming pared 3 bases from V and 2 bases from J, leaving 8 bases between. Germline-derived CDR1 and CDR2 are MNHEY and SVGAGI. The CDR3 consists of 14 residues. CDR3 DNA sequence: TGTGCCAGCAGTTATAACAGCCCCTACAATGAGCAGTTCTTC. The encoded protein is CASSYNSPYNEQFF.

This clone was seen more than once but under ten times. The J gene is TRBJ2-1, the V gene TRBV4-2, with D hard to call. Looked up from germline, CDR1 is LGHNA and CDR2 is YNFKEQ. V lost 4 bases to trimming and J lost 6 bases, with 19 bases between them. There are 16 residues in the CDR3. The CDR3: CASSPTLIGSGNEQFF. Here the CDR3 DNA reads TGTGCCAGCAGCCCAACTCTCATCGGGTCGGGCAATGAGCAGTTCTTC.

The V call is TRBV10-3, the J call TRBJ2-1; 9 nucleotides line up with TRBD1. The CDR3 has 15 amino acids. V dropped 3 bases and J dropped 8; count of bases not matched to a gene: 8. The germline V gene encodes CDR1 ENHRY and CDR2 SYGVKD. DNA for the CDR3: TGTGCCATCAGTGAACGGACAGGGGTTTTCGATGAGCAGTTCTTC. Its translation: CAISERTGVFDEQFF.

J is TRBJ2-2 and V is TRBV11-3; TRBD1 might be the D (7 bases). The CDR3 length is 15 residues. Trimming pared 5 bases from V and 7 bases from J, leaving 17 bases between. Germline loops: CDR1 SGHNT, CDR2 YENEEA. CDR3 region: CASSVGGTAHGELFF. The CDR3 nucleotides read TGTGCCAGCAGCGTAGGCGGGACAGCCCACGGGGAGCTGTTTTTT.

V usage is TRBV7-9 and J usage is TRBJ1-5; 8 positions match TRBD1. The germline gives CDR1 SEHNR, CDR2 FQNEAQ (reference sequence). The CDR3 is made up of 17 amino acids. Trimming at V came to 1 base and at J to 0 bases, leaving 5 bases not matched to a gene. CDR3 sequence: CASSLDRGTGSNQPQHF. CDR3 DNA: TGTGCCAGCAGCTTAGACAGAGGGACAGGTAGCAATCAGCCCCAGCATTTT.

This clone has just a few counts. V usage is TRBV7-2 and J usage is TRBJ2-5; D unclear. The V gene's germline CDR1 is SGHTA and CDR2 FQGNSA. The V gene lost 5 bases and the J gene lost 1 base, with 5 bases spanning the gap. The CDR3 covers 12 residues. DNA for the CDR3: TGTGCCAGCAGCACTCTCCAAGAGACCCAGTACTTC. This codes for CASSTLQETQYF. The whole variable domain, filled in from reference TRBV7-2 and TRBJ2-5, reads GAGVSQSPSNKVTEKGKDVELRCDPISGHTALYWYRQSLGQGLEFLIYFQGNSAPDKSGLPSDRFSAERTGGSVSTLTIQRTQQEDSAVYLCASSTLQETQYFGPGTRLLVL.

This clone was seen a few times. The chain links TRBV10-3 to TRBJ2-7, with a possible D match to TRBD2 (6 bases). Between the trimmed V and J ends, which lost 6 bases and 2 bases, there was a span of 11 bases. Germline lookup yields CDR1 ENHRY and CDR2 SYGVKD. The CDR3 totals 13 residues. The CDR3 here is CAIRPGLTYEQYF. CDR3 DNA: TGTGCCATCAGACCGGGACTCACCTACGAGCAGTACTTC.

V usage is TRBV7-9 and J usage is TRBJ2-1; the D gene is possibly TRBD2 (6 bases). Germline lookup yields CDR1 SEHNR and CDR2 FQNEAQ (reference sequence). Trimming pared 5 bases from V and 3 bases from J, leaving 14 bases between. The CDR3 contains 15 residues. The CDR3 region is CASSPRASVYNEQFF. For the CDR3, the DNA is TGTGCCAGCAGCCCCCGAGCTAGCGTCTACAATGAGCAGTTCTTC.